A single sample is the source of the 29 T cell receptor beta chains below, sequenced in a study of T-cell reconstitution after alpha-beta-depleted transplantation in children. Unique molecular identifiers were incorporated when the TCRbeta library was constructed. TCRdb processed the PCR reads anew with MiXCR; each CDR3 protein has one entry. The table shows fewer than 550,000 distinct CDR3 sequences, with 8% to 11% occurring only once. Source: PBMCs, taken before TCRalphabeta/CD19-depleted stem cell transplant. These receptors were obtained from a child aged 2-15 years with inherited bone marrow failure, due to receive a stem cell transplant.

This clonotype occurred many times. J is TRBJ2-7 and V is TRBV7-9; D is perhaps TRBD2 (5 bases). The CDR3 has 14 residues. The V end was cut by 5 bases, the J end by 5 bases, with 16 bases between. Germline CDR1 is SEHNR and CDR2 is FQNEAQ (reference sequence). The DNA of the CDR3 is TGTGCCAGCAGCCCCCGTGGAGGCGAGGACGAGCAGTACTTC. It codes for CASSPRGGEDEQYF.

This clonotype was observed many times. The rearrangement joins TRBV20-1 to TRBJ1-5; 7 nucleotides agree with TRBD1. CDR3 size: 13 residues. Germline CDR1 is DFQATT and CDR2 is SNEGSKA (reference sequence). V shed 5 bases, J shed 1 base, and the junction held 2 bases outside the gene matches. CDR3 amino acids: CSAQTGSNQPQHF. CDR3 in DNA: TGCAGTGCTCAGACAGGGAGCAATCAGCCCCAGCATTTT.

This clonotype was seen ten or more times. The chain combines TRBV9 with TRBJ1-3; no firm D call. The germline gives CDR1 SGDLS, CDR2 YYNGEE. CDR3 length: 12 amino acids. V lost 5 bases to trimming and J lost 4 bases, with 7 bases between them. Written as DNA, the CDR3 is TGTGCCAGCAGTGTTACAGGAAACACCATATATTTT. Its translation: CASSVTGNTIYF.

This clonotype was recorded at least ten times. The rearrangement joins TRBV7-9 to TRBJ2-1; weak D call: TRBD2 (6 bases). Germline V lookup: CDR1 SEHNR, CDR2 FQNEAQ (reference sequence). The germline V and J ends were trimmed by 1 base and 7 bases, with 20 bases remaining between them. CDR3 size: 17 residues. Here the CDR3 reads CASSLELAGTDHNEQFF. CDR3 bases: TGTGCCAGCAGCTTAGAACTCGCGGGAACAGACCATAATGAGCAGTTCTTC. The full variable domain, rest sourced from reference TRBV7-9 and TRBJ2-1, is DTGVSQNPRHKITKRGQNVTFRCDPISEHNRLYWYRQTLGQGPEFLTYFQNEAQLEKSRLLSDRFSAERPKGSFSTLEIQRTEQGDSAMYLCASSLELAGTDHNEQFFGPGTRLTVL.

This clonotype appeared a few times. The chain employs TRBV12-3 or TRBV12-4 and TRBJ2-3; tentatively, D is TRBD1 (5 bases). V lost 3 bases and J 11 bases, leaving 12 bases between the germline ends. The CDR3 runs 12 residues. CDR3 DNA sequence: TGTGCCAGCAGTTTCTTTTTACAGGAGCAGTATTTT. Translated, it gives CASSFFLQEQYF.

This clonotype came up many times. The gene calls are TRBV4-3 and TRBJ2-3; 8 bases map to TRBD2. V was clipped by 5 bases and J by 4 bases; unmatched bases: 8. Germline loops: CDR1 LGHNA, CDR2 YSLEER. The CDR3 sequence is 15 residues long. CDR3 residues: CASSSLAGTSDTQYF. As DNA, the CDR3 is TGCGCCAGCAGCTCATTAGCGGGAACGTCAGATACGCAGTATTTT.

This clonotype has a count of ten or more. The V and J genes are TRBV5-5 and TRBJ1-5; 9 bases are shared with TRBD1. Germline V gene sequence: CDR1 SGHKS, CDR2 YYEKEE (reference sequence). J gave up 4 bases and V 4 bases, and 6 bases lay outside the gene matches. This CDR3 contains 15 residues. CDR3 residues: CASSRQGTGNQPQHF. The CDR3 DNA follows: TGTGCCAGCAGCAGGCAAGGGACAGGGAATCAGCCCCAGCATTTT.

Comment on this clonotype: A much larger clone is a single base away; this may be a read error. This chain uses TRBV27 with TRBJ2-7; D not resolved. CDR3 length: 14 amino acids. Germline assignment: CDR1 MNHEY and CDR2 SMNVEV (reference sequence). In nucleotides, the CDR3 is TGTGCCAGCAGTTCTTTTCCGGGCACCTACGAGCGGTACTTC. Amino acid sequence: CASSSFPGTYERYF.

This clonotype was seen ten or more times. The chain combines TRBV10-3 with TRBJ2-5, with 7 bases identical to TRBD1. Germline CDR1 reads ENHRY; CDR2 reads SYGVKD. Trimming took 2 bases from V and 5 from J; bases not matched to a gene: 5. The CDR3 length is 14 residues. CDR3: CAISERGQRETQYF. DNA of the CDR3: TGTGCCATCAGTGAGAGGGGACAGAGGGAGACCCAGTACTTC.

This clonotype was picked up a small number of times. The chain has TRBV4-3 and TRBJ2-7, with TRBD2 matching over 8 bases. J gave up 3 bases and V 4 bases, and 11 bases lay outside the gene matches. Germline V gene lookup returns CDR1 LGHNA and CDR2 YSLEER. The CDR3 runs to 16 residues. CDR3 amino acids: CASSPAPGGPYYEQYF. In DNA form, the CDR3 reads TGCGCCAGCAGCCCCGCCCCGGGGGGGCCGTACTACGAGCAGTACTTC.

The table lists this clonotype with many counts. This rearrangement joins TRBV12-3 or TRBV12-4 to TRBJ1-2, with D unclear. CDR3 length: 12 amino acids. V was clipped by 5 bases and J by 0 bases, with 4 bases between them. The CDR3 coding sequence is TGTGCCAGCAGTGAAACTAACTATGGCTACACCTTC. The encoded protein is CASSETNYGYTF.

Many counts were recorded for this clonotype. The V gene is TRBV18, the J gene TRBJ2-3; 10 positions agree with TRBD2. Germline-derived CDR1 and CDR2 are KGHSH and LQKENI. The CDR3 contains 17 residues. J gave up 4 bases and V 6 bases, and 13 bases lay outside the gene matches. The CDR3 loop is CASSQTTGTSVADTQYF. CDR3 nucleotides: TGTGCCAGCTCTCAAACAACCGGGACTAGCGTGGCAGATACGCAGTATTTT.

This clonotype has a handful of counts. V gene TRBV20-1 combines with J gene TRBJ2-1, with 7 bases identical to TRBD2. With V trimmed by 7 bases and J by 0 bases, 6 bases remained unmatched. Looked up from germline, CDR1 is DFQATT and CDR2 is SNEGSKA (reference sequence). The length of the CDR3 is 14 residues. The CDR3 is CSVSGGSSYNEQFF. The CDR3 region has the DNA TGCAGTGTGTCGGGCGGGAGCTCCTACAATGAGCAGTTCTTC.

This clonotype was found many times. The chain carries TRBV20-1 and TRBJ2-1; 9 positions match TRBD1. V dropped 6 bases and J dropped 5; count of bases not matched to a gene: 8. CDR3 size: 14 residues. CDR1 and CDR2 from the germline V gene are DFQATT and SNEGSKA (reference sequence). The CDR3 here is CSAHTGGENNEQFF. The CDR3 nucleotides read TGCAGTGCCCATACAGGGGGCGAAAACAATGAGCAGTTCTTC.

This clonotype was seen only a few times. The chain is built from TRBV4-3 and TRBJ2-3; TRBD2 matches at 8 bases. CDR3 size: 17 residues. J lost 6 bases, V lost 0 bases, and 11 bases had no gene match. The V gene's germline CDR1 is LGHNA and CDR2 YSLEER. CDR3 sequence: CASSQDPTSGYTDTQYF. CDR3 nucleotides: TGCGCCAGCAGCCAAGACCCCACTAGCGGCTACACGGATACGCAGTATTTT.

This clonotype was counted many times. The chain combines TRBV3-1 with TRBJ2-2; 11 nucleotides align to TRBD1. The CDR3 sequence is 15 residues long. The junction had 2 bases not matched to a gene; V was cut back by 3 bases and J by 5 bases. Germline V gene sequence: CDR1 LGHDT, CDR2 YNNKEL (reference sequence). The DNA of the CDR3 is TGTGCCAGCAGCCACTGGGACAGGGGGACCGGGGAGCTGTTTTTT. Encoded protein: CASSHWDRGTGELFF.

The chain is built from TRBV3-1 and TRBJ2-1; no definite D call. Trimming stripped 7 bases from V and 6 bases from J, with 16 bases between. The CDR3 spans 14 residues. CDR1 is LGHDT and CDR2 is YNNKEL in the germline V gene (reference sequence). CDR3 region: CASTKEVRANEQFF. CDR3 DNA: TGTGCCAGCACCAAAGAGGTCCGGGCCAATGAGCAGTTCTTC.

This clonotype came up many times. The V gene is TRBV5-1, the J gene TRBJ2-1, with 10 bases matching TRBD1. The trim removed 4 bases at V and 7 bases at J, leaving 5 bases unmatched. The CDR3 runs 14 residues. Per the germline V gene, CDR1 is SGHRS and CDR2 is YFSETQ. The CDR3 region is CASSRDRGDNEQFF. Here the CDR3 DNA reads TGCGCCAGCAGCCGGGACAGGGGCGATAATGAGCAGTTCTTC.

This clonotype has a count of ten or more. The rearrangement links TRBV12-3 or TRBV12-4 to TRBJ2-3; D possibly corresponds to TRBD1 (6 bases). This CDR3 is built from 13 residues. The V and J ends lost 11 bases and 5 bases respectively, with 17 bases between them. CDR3 sequence reads: CASAWGHGDTQYF. The CDR3 DNA reads TGTGCCTCCGCTTGGGGGCATGGAGATACGCAGTATTTT.

Many counts were recorded for this clonotype. The chain links TRBV5-1 to TRBJ2-1; tentative D call: TRBD1 (6 bases). The V end was cut by 0 bases, the J end by 8 bases, with 12 bases between. The CDR3 spans 14 residues. The V gene's germline CDR1 is SGHRS and CDR2 YFSETQ. The CDR3 reads CASSLVPRGDEQFF. The CDR3 DNA reads TGCGCCAGCAGCTTGGTTCCCAGGGGCGATGAGCAGTTCTTC. Full variable domain (missing parts from reference TRBV5-1 and TRBJ2-1): KAGVTQTPRYLIKTRGQQVTLSCSPISGHRSVSWYQQTPGQGLQFLFEYFSETQRNKGNFPGRFSGRQFSNSRSEMNVSTLELGDSALYLCASSLVPRGDEQFFGPGTRLTVL.

There are many counts of this clonotype. The rearrangement links TRBV20-1 to TRBJ2-7, with unresolved D. Per the germline V gene, CDR1 is DFQATT and CDR2 is SNEGSKA (reference sequence). CDR3 size: 12 residues. V was shortened by 6 bases and J by 0 bases, with 9 bases between the two germline ends. The CDR3 sequence is CSADVSSYEQYF. As DNA, the CDR3 is TGCAGTGCAGACGTCAGCTCCTACGAGCAGTACTTC.

This clonotype was seen repeatedly, ten times or more. V and J are TRBV6-2 or TRBV6-3 and TRBJ2-2, with D unclear. Germline CDR1 is MNHEY and CDR2 is SVGEGT. This CDR3 contains 12 residues. The V end was cut by 7 bases, the J end by 6 bases, with 9 bases between. Here the CDR3 reads CASKPLAGELFF. The CDR3 nucleotides are TGTGCCAGCAAGCCGCTCGCCGGGGAGCTGTTTTTT.

This clonotype has a count of ten or more. CDR3 sequence (DNA): TGTGCCAGCCTCAACTTAGCCGGGACAGGGGGTGAATCCGGGGAGCTGTTTTTT. This translates into CASLNLAGTGGESGELFF. The chain combines TRBV12-3 or TRBV12-4 with TRBJ2-2; 11 nucleotides agree with TRBD1. Germline trimming cut 8 bases from V and 6 bases from J; bases unmatched to any gene: 17. This CDR3 has 18 amino acids.

The sample holds many counts of this clonotype. The chain employs TRBV7-2 and TRBJ2-2, with D unclear. The CDR3 is 14 residues long. V was shortened by 5 bases and J by 6 bases, with 13 bases between the two germline ends. Germline assignment: CDR1 SGHTA and CDR2 FQGNSA. CDR3 DNA sequence: TGTGCCAGCAGCCCAAAGGGTTCCTCCGGGGAGCTGTTTTTT. This gives the protein CASSPKGSSGELFF. Using reference TRBV7-2 and TRBJ2-2 for the parts outside the CDR3, the full variable domain is GAGVSQSPSNKVTEKGKDVELRCDPISGHTALYWYRQSLGQGLEFLIYFQGNSAPDKSGLPSDRFSAERTGGSVSTLTIQRTQQEDSAVYLCASSPKGSSGELFFGEGSRLTVL.

There are a few counts of this clonotype. The chain recombines TRBV21-1 with TRBJ2-1; the listed D gene, TRBD2, was not tested against the DNA. TRBV21-1 is assigned pseudogene status. This CDR3 has 17 amino acids. CDR3 sequence reads: CASSTPGAGGSANEQFF. The CDR3 nucleotides are TGTGCCAGCAGCACTCCAGGAGCGGGAGGTTCCGCGAATGAGCAGTTCTTC.

In nucleotides, the CDR3 is TGTGCCTGGAGTGTATGGGGACAGTACTACGAGCAGTACTTC. Its translation: CAWSVWGQYYEQYF. The rearrangement joins TRBV30 to TRBJ2-7, with 7 bases matching TRBD1. The germline V gene encodes CDR1 GTSNPN and CDR2 SVGIG (reference sequence). V dropped 0 bases and J dropped 3; count of bases not matched to a gene: 5. The CDR3 extends over 14 amino acids.

The chain links TRBV19 to TRBJ2-3; 9 bases match TRBD2. With V trimmed by 3 bases and J by 4 bases, 5 bases remained unmatched. The germline gives CDR1 LNHDA, CDR2 SQIVND (reference sequence). The CDR3 totals 15 residues. This CDR3 reads CASSISGSLADTQYF. The CDR3 DNA reads TGTGCCAGTAGTATTAGCGGGAGTTTAGCAGATACGCAGTATTTT.

In this sample, this clonotype turned up many times. V gene TRBV7-8 combines with J gene TRBJ2-4, with 8 positions matching TRBD2. CDR1 is SGHVS, CDR2 FQNEAQ, per germline. The V segment lost 5 bases and the J segment 0 bases; nucleotides outside the gene matches: 6. This CDR3 has 16 amino acids. CDR3 bases: TGTGCCAGCAGCCCGGTAGCGGGACAAGCCAAAAACATTCAGTACTTC. It translates to CASSPVAGQAKNIQYF.

This clonotype appeared many times. The chain has TRBV6-5 and TRBJ2-3, with 11 bases identical to TRBD2. V was clipped by 2 bases and J by 0 bases; unmatched bases: 1. The germline CDR1 and CDR2 sequences are MNHEY and SVGAGI. The length of the CDR3 is 16 residues. The CDR3 DNA reads TGTGCCAGCAGTTACAGACTAGCGGGAAGCACAGATACGCAGTATTTT. This sequence encodes CASSYRLAGSTDTQYF.